Presented here are 11 T cell receptor beta chains from one specimen sequenced in a study of CXCR3-negative and CXCR3-positive naive CD8 T cells. 5' RACE with UMI labels generated the TRB cDNA libraries. TCRdb reprocessed the 5' RACE reads, keeping one entry per CDR3 protein, no DNA. The sample features approximately 66,000 distinct CDR3 sequences, with approximately 1.5% in its top ten. Source material: naive CXCR3- CD8+ T cells from blood. The subset denotes: CD45RO-CCR7+CD27+CD95- naive CD8+ T cells lacking CXCR3 (TNR3-). All receptors come from a human donor in good health. Some clones in this sample may be carry-over from other donors' samples.

The chain uses TRBV7-9 and TRBJ1-2; TCRdb's D call, TRBD1, is unchecked because there is no DNA. The CDR3 sequence is 12 residues long. Germline V lookup: CDR1 SEHNR, CDR2 FQNEAQ (reference sequence). CDR3 sequence: CASSTGSFGYTF.

The chain uses TRBV9 and TRBJ2-2. CDR1 is SGDLS and CDR2 is YYNGEE in the germline V gene. The CDR3 length is 15 residues. The CDR3 region is CASSVALAGTGELFF.

J is TRBJ2-5 and V is TRBV5-4; the D gene TCRdb calls, TRBD2, cannot be checked with no DNA. In germline, CDR1 is SGHNT, CDR2 YYREEE (reference sequence). The CDR3 loop spans 14 amino acids. The CDR3 loop is CASSWGLAQETQYF.

The genes are TRBV5-4 and TRBJ1-1. Germline V gene lookup returns CDR1 SGHNT and CDR2 YYREEE (reference sequence). The CDR3 consists of 15 residues. CDR3 in amino acids: CASSLIPDVNTEAFF.

The chain joins TRBV4-2 to TRBJ2-3; TCRdb's D call of TRBD2 is untestable without DNA. This CDR3 region has 15 residues. CDR1 is LGHNA, CDR2 YNFKEQ, per germline. The CDR3: CASNSLAGSTDTQYF.

CDR3 protein: CASSIAGGRSSYEQYF. This sequence joins TRBV19 and TRBJ2-7; TCRdb reports TRBD1, a call that lacks DNA to check it against. Germline V gene data show CDR1 as LNHDA and CDR2 as SQIVND (reference sequence). CDR3 length: 16 amino acids.

V and J are TRBV6-4 and TRBJ2-2. The V gene's germline CDR1 is MRHNA and CDR2 SNTAGT. This CDR3 contains 14 residues. The CDR3 protein is CASSVAGSTGELFF.

The chain joins TRBV5-1 to TRBJ2-5; TCRdb selects TRBD2, and the lack of DNA leaves this call unchecked. CDR3 length equals 13 residues. Germline assignment: CDR1 SGHRS and CDR2 YFSETQ. The CDR3 here is CASSLAMEGTQYF.

V gene TRBV6-2 or TRBV6-3 combines with J gene TRBJ2-5; TCRdb indicates TRBD2, and absent DNA this call remains unverified. This CDR3 comprises 15 residues. The germline gives CDR1 MNHEY, CDR2 SVGEGT. The CDR3 sequence: CASSYQGLVWETQYF.

The genes are TRBV29-1 and TRBJ2-4; without DNA, the TCRdb call of TRBD2 cannot be checked. The CDR3 extends over 11 amino acids. Germline CDR1 SQVTM, CDR2 ANQGSEA. Here the CDR3 reads CSGRRQNIHYF.

The rearrangement links TRBV14 to TRBJ2-1; TCRdb picks TRBD1, but there is no DNA to check that call. The CDR3 loop spans 16 amino acids. Per germline, CDR1 SGHDN and CDR2 FVKESK. The CDR3 loop reads CASSLGQGKAYNEQFF.